This T cell receptor beta chain was retrieved from a study of human T cells and chemical hapten exposure. Study summary: Per-sample TCR yields varied mainly from small pooled library volume differences.

Time point described: healthy volunteer bleed at 6 weeks. Unfractionated whole blood was the source from which total RNA was extracted. The CDR3 totals 14 residues. The V segment lost 5 bases and the J segment 8 bases; nucleotides outside the gene matches: 5. Germline-derived CDR1 and CDR2 are MNHNS and SASEGT. The table lists this clonotype with a few counts. The target antigen is unknown. It was the library that attached unique molecular identifiers to individual cDNA molecules. Under the authors' procedure: Counting gave a median of approximately 97,000 TCRs per sample, with values ranging from about 20,000 to 750,000. TCRdb fed the RACE reads into MiXCR, producing one record per CDR3 protein. These V and J calls originate from TCRdb's pipeline instead of the authors' own analysis. The table has about 77,000 distinct CDR3 sequences, approximately 8.1% seen once. Study outcomes and limitations: The number of TCRs over 1 in 1000 frequency stayed unchanged after DPC.

The sample consisted of whole blood. The rearrangement links TRBV6-1 to TRBJ1-6; TRBD1 matches at 8 bases. The sequence came from a female donor in good health. Some clones in this sample may be carry-over from other donors' samples. CDR3 loop: CASSSRTGYSPLHF. The CDR3 bases are TGTGCCAGCAGTTCTAGGACAGGGTATTCACCCCTCCACTTT.